These 28 T cell receptor beta chains originate from one sample sequenced in a study of identifying expanded T cells in peripheral blood. TCRdb's table, derived via immunoSEQ multiplex PCR, lists solely in-frame clones and lacks some. The data contain about 85,000 clones, around 91% of them seen just once; the ten biggest clones take up roughly 2.8%. The sample was blood. The receptors stem from a person aged 18 to 75 in good health.

This clone was observed a handful of times. This chain joins TRBV10-1 and TRBJ2-1, with D possibly being TRBD1 or TRBD2 (6 bases each). Germline V CDR1 and CDR2: WNHNN, SYGVQD (reference sequence). The CDR3 length is 14 residues. V was pared by 4 bases and J by 7 bases, with 14 bases between. The CDR3 DNA reads TGCGCCAGCAGTGGGGGGGCCGGTCTGAATGAGCAGTTCTTC. Translating gives CASSGGAGLNEQFF.

The V gene is TRBV7-9, the J gene TRBJ2-3; D is ambiguous. The CDR3 is made up of 16 amino acids. V was clipped by 2 bases and J by 2 bases, with 14 bases between them. Per the germline V gene, CDR1 is SEHNR and CDR2 is FQNEAQ (reference sequence). The CDR3 loop is CASSLTPASFTDTQYF. As DNA, the CDR3 is TGTGCCAGCAGCTTAACCCCAGCGAGCTTCACAGATACGCAGTATTTT.

The CDR3 nucleotides are TGTGCCAGCAGTGTCGGGGGGCGAAAAACAGATACGCAGTATTTT. It is translated as CASSVGGRKTDTQYF. The J gene is TRBJ2-3, the V gene TRBV2; tentatively, D is TRBD2 (7 bases). CDR1 and CDR2 from the germline V gene are SNHLY and FYNNEI. V was pared by 4 bases and J by 3 bases, with 14 bases between. This CDR3 comprises 15 residues.

CDR3 DNA sequence: TGTGCCAGCAGCTTGGAAGGACTTGCCAATGAAAAACTGTTTTTT. Its protein product is CASSLEGLANEKLFF. This chain connects TRBV5-5 to TRBJ1-4, with D uncertain. Trimming left V 0 bases short and J 5 bases short, with 11 bases between. The CDR3 is made up of 15 amino acids. The germline CDR1 and CDR2 sequences are SGHKS and YYEKEE (reference sequence).

This chain joins TRBV5-1 and TRBJ2-7; 13 bases map to TRBD2. The ends lost 2 bases at V and 5 bases at J; junction bases unmatched: 4. This CDR3 has 15 amino acids. From germline, CDR1 is SGHRS and CDR2 YFSETQ. The CDR3 is CASSFTSGGDHEQYF. The CDR3 DNA is TGCGCCAGCAGCTTCACTAGCGGGGGGGACCACGAGCAGTACTTC.

CDR3 sequence: CASSAKGPYNRDTEAFF. Written as DNA, the CDR3 is TGTGCCAGCAGCGCAAAGGGGCCTTATAACAGGGACACTGAAGCTTTCTTT. This chain links TRBV5-5 with TRBJ1-1, with TRBD1 as a possible D gene (6 bases). The germline gives CDR1 SGHKS, CDR2 YYEKEE (reference sequence). The V end was cut by 4 bases, the J end by 3 bases, with 22 bases between. The CDR3 contains 17 residues.

The chain recombines TRBV21-1 with TRBJ2-2; the table's D call TRBD2 went unverified against the DNA. TRBV21-1 is shown as a pseudogene. The CDR3 covers 18 residues. The CDR3 DNA follows: TGTGCCAGCAGCAAAGAGGGTCGGCTAGCGGGAGGGGCCGGGGAGCTGTTTTTT. Its protein product is CASSKEGRLAGGAGELFF.

This chain links TRBV6-5 with TRBJ1-2; D remains ambiguous. The CDR3 extends over 12 amino acids. The germline gives CDR1 MNHEY, CDR2 SVGAGI. Trimming left V 8 bases short and J 4 bases short, with 11 bases between. CDR3 region: CASEGLGYGYTF. The DNA of the CDR3 is TGTGCCAGCGAAGGTTTGGGCTATGGCTACACCTTC.

The genes are TRBV7-2 and TRBJ1-2; TRBD1 aligns across 7 bases. Germline V gene data show CDR1 as SGHTA and CDR2 as FQGNSA. CDR3 length equals 16 residues. With V trimmed by 5 bases and J by 2 bases, 11 bases remained unmatched. The CDR3 protein is CASSQVMAGGNYGYTF. In DNA form, the CDR3 reads TGTGCCAGCAGCCAAGTTATGGCAGGGGGGAACTATGGCTACACCTTC.

The chain carries TRBV6-4 and TRBJ2-4; D call uncertain. Trimming left V 2 bases short and J 0 bases short, with 14 bases between. Per the germline V gene, CDR1 is MRHNA and CDR2 is SNTAGT. The CDR3 spans 17 residues. The CDR3 loop is CASSDLIDQRAKNIQYF. CDR3 nucleotide sequence: TGTGCCAGCAGTGACCTTATAGACCAGAGAGCCAAAAACATTCAGTACTTC.

J is TRBJ1-5 and V is TRBV19; D is unclear. V was cut by 9 bases and J by 0 bases, with 12 bases left in between. Germline V gene lookup returns CDR1 LNHDA and CDR2 SQIVND (reference sequence). The CDR3 covers 14 residues. The CDR3 nucleotides read TGTGCCAGCCATTTACAATATAGCAATCAGCCCCAGCATTTT. Protein product: CASHLQYSNQPQHF.

Notes on this clone: The germline gene is not matched at one end of the junction; a read error may be the cause. The V call is TRBV3-1 (or the pseudogene TRBV3-2), the J call TRBJ2-7, with D uncertain. CDR3 length: 9 amino acids. Germline V lookup: CDR1 LGHDT, CDR2 YNNKEL (reference sequence). This CDR3 is CASSQAWHF. CDR3 DNA sequence: TGTGCCAGCAGCCAAGCTTGGCACTTC.

This clone was seen a handful of times. The chain joins TRBV7-2 to TRBJ2-3, with TRBD2 as a possible D gene (5 bases). V was clipped by 2 bases and J by 0 bases, with 12 bases between them. Germline CDR1 SGHTA, CDR2 FQGNSA. This CDR3 has 16 amino acids. CDR3 in amino acids: CASSLRRAASTDTQYF. CDR3 DNA sequence: TGTGCCAGCAGCTTAAGGCGGGCAGCAAGCACAGATACGCAGTATTTT.

The chain has TRBV15 and TRBJ1-1, with D possibly TRBD1 on 5 matching bases. Germline CDR1 LNHNV, CDR2 YYDKDF (reference sequence). V lost 6 bases to trimming and J lost 7 bases, with 12 bases between them. The CDR3 length is 12 residues. CDR3 coding DNA: TGTGCCACCAGTAGGAGGGACGGTGAAGCTTTCTTT. This encodes CATSRRDGEAFF.

V usage is TRBV7-9 and J usage is TRBJ2-3; D gene uncertain. Trimming took 4 bases from V and 4 from J, leaving 9 bases between them. Germline V gene lookup returns CDR1 SEHNR and CDR2 FQNEAQ (reference sequence). CDR3 length: 13 amino acids. This chain's CDR3 is CASSSPAPDTQYF. The CDR3 DNA follows: TGTGCCAGCAGCTCCCCCGCCCCAGATACGCAGTATTTT.

V gene TRBV6-1 combines with J gene TRBJ1-2, with D perhaps matching TRBD1 (5 bases). Germline CDR1 reads MNHNS; CDR2 reads SASEGT. The CDR3 consists of 15 residues. V was clipped by 6 bases and J by 3 bases, with 17 bases between them. The CDR3 region has the DNA TGTGCCAGCAGGACAGACCCGGGACCGCACTATGGCTACACCTTC. Translated, it gives CASRTDPGPHYGYTF.

The V call is TRBV7-2, the J call TRBJ2-3, with 13 nucleotides matching TRBD2. This CDR3 is built from 19 residues. J gave up 2 bases and V 2 bases, and 10 bases lay outside the gene matches. Germline values: CDR1 SGHTA, CDR2 FQGNSA. As DNA, the CDR3 is TGTGCCAGCAGCTTAAGACTAGCGGGAGGCCTACACCCCACAGATACGCAGTATTTT. Translation: CASSLRLAGGLHPTDTQYF.

The rearrangement links TRBV6-6 to TRBJ2-3; D is unresolved. Trimming removed 2 bases from V and 2 bases from J, with 14 bases in between. Germline CDR1 reads MNHNY; CDR2 reads SVGAGI (reference sequence). The CDR3 runs to 16 residues. Here the CDR3 DNA reads TGTGCCAGCAGTTACGCCCGACCCGCTCCCACAGATACGCAGTATTTT. As protein: CASSYARPAPTDTQYF.

This clone appeared a few times. V gene TRBV6-1 combines with J gene TRBJ2-1; tentative D call: TRBD2 (7 bases). From germline, CDR1 is MNHNS and CDR2 SASEGT. V was shortened by 4 bases and J by 9 bases, with 16 bases between the two germline ends. The CDR3 totals 14 residues. The CDR3 nucleotides are TGTGCCAGCAGTGTGGGCGGGGGCGGGCGTGAGCAGTTCTTC. Its translation: CASSVGGGGREQFF.

V is TRBV9 and J is TRBJ2-1, with a weak D call TRBD2 (6 bases). The CDR3 runs 16 residues. Germline loops: CDR1 SGDLS, CDR2 YYNGEE. Trimming removed 2 bases at V and 4 bases at J, with 16 bases between. CDR3: CASSVLGGPNYNEQFF. CDR3 nucleotides: TGTGCCAGCAGCGTCCTGGGGGGACCTAATTACAATGAGCAGTTCTTC.

The genes are TRBV28 and TRBJ2-7; D unresolved. V was trimmed by 2 bases and J by 10 bases, leaving 12 bases between them. CDR3 length equals 12 residues. CDR1 and CDR2 from the germline V gene are MDHEN and SYDVKM. The CDR3 loop is CASSLATNFQYF. The CDR3 DNA follows: TGTGCCAGCAGTTTAGCAACTAACTTCCAGTACTTC.

This clone was recorded once. The chain links TRBV30 to TRBJ1-2, with D hard to call. The germline V gene has CDR1 GTSNPN and CDR2 SVGIG (reference sequence). There are 11 residues in the CDR3. V was pared by 2 bases and J by 7 bases, with 8 bases between. The CDR3 sequence is CAWSLVGGYTF. CDR3 DNA sequence: TGTGCCTGGAGTTTAGTTGGTGGCTACACCTTC. Using reference TRBV30 and TRBJ1-2 for the parts outside the CDR3, the full variable domain is SQTIHQWPATLVQPVGSPLSLECTVEGTSNPNLYWYRQAAGRGLQLLFYSVGIGQISSEVPQNLSASRPQDRQFILSSKKLLLSDSGFYLCAWSLVGGYTFGSGTRLTVV.

This clone was recorded once. The genes are TRBV2 and TRBJ2-2, with 9 positions matching TRBD1. Per the germline V gene, CDR1 is SNHLY and CDR2 is FYNNEI. The CDR3 spans 15 residues. Trimming removed 6 bases from V and 4 bases from J; junction bases left unmatched: 6. CDR3 amino acids: CASSLQGAGTGELFF. In DNA, the CDR3 is TGTGCCAGCAGCCTACAGGGGGCTGGCACCGGGGAGCTGTTTTTT.

V and J are TRBV28 and TRBJ2-3, with a possible D match to TRBD2 (6 bases). This CDR3 comprises 17 residues. Between the trimmed V and J ends, which lost 5 bases and 3 bases, there was a span of 21 bases. Germline V lookup: CDR1 MDHEN, CDR2 SYDVKM. The CDR3 nucleotides are TGTGCCAGCAGTCCACCTCCTGCTAGCGTCTTTACAGATACGCAGTATTTT. It encodes CASSPPPASVFTDTQYF. Filled out from reference TRBV28 and TRBJ2-3, the complete variable domain reads DVKVTQSSRYLVKRTGEKVFLECVQDMDHENMFWYRQDPGLGLRLIYFSYDVKMKEKGDIPEGYSVSREKKERFSLILESASTNQTSMYLCASSPPPASVFTDTQYFGPGTRLTVL.

The CDR3 protein is CAIQGSNTIYF. The DNA of the CDR3 is TGTGCCATCCAGGGTTCCAACACCATATATTTT. This chain uses TRBV10-3 with TRBJ1-3, with D possibly matching TRBD1 (5 bases). The CDR3 loop spans 11 amino acids. V lost 8 bases to trimming and J lost 7 bases, with 9 bases between them. Germline V gene lookup returns CDR1 ENHRY and CDR2 SYGVKD.

The CDR3 protein is CASSPVSGQGFGEGYTF. CDR3 DNA: TGTGCCAGCTCACCAGTGAGTGGACAGGGGTTCGGTGAGGGCTACACCTTC. The chain recombines TRBV18 with TRBJ1-2; 9 bases match TRBD1. CDR1 is KGHSH, CDR2 LQKENI, per germline. This CDR3 contains 17 residues. V dropped 2 bases and J dropped 8; count of bases not matched to a gene: 15. Drawing the rest from reference TRBV18 and TRBJ1-2, the complete variable domain is NAGVMQNPRHLVRRRGQEARLRCSPMKGHSHVYWYRQLPEEGLKFMVYLQKENIIDESGMPKERFSAEFPKEGPSILRIQQVVRGDSAAYFCASSPVSGQGFGEGYTFGSGTRLTVV.

The chain joins TRBV6-5 to TRBJ1-2, with D unclear. Germline-derived CDR1 and CDR2 are MNHEY and SVGAGI. The CDR3 spans 13 residues. Deletions cut 10 bases from V and 0 bases from J, with 12 bases between. Here the CDR3 reads CAIWAEANYGYTF. CDR3 bases: TGTGCCATCTGGGCAGAAGCTAACTATGGCTACACCTTC.

J is TRBJ2-7 and V is TRBV4-2; 9 nucleotides align to TRBD2. The germline V gene has CDR1 LGHNA and CDR2 YNFKEQ. V gave up 3 bases and J gave up 2 bases; unmatched junction bases: 5. The CDR3 runs 15 residues. The CDR3 bases are TGTGCCAGCAGCCATCCGACTAGCGGAACCTACGAGCAGTACTTC. Amino acid sequence: CASSHPTSGTYEQYF.